The rows below give T cell receptor beta chains drawn from one sample of a study of early T cells in non-severe SARS-CoV-2 infection. TCRdb re-analysed the 5' RACE reads in MiXCR, keeping a single row per CDR3 protein. This sample has tens of thousands of distinct CDR3 sequences, with around 10% found just once. The input for sequencing was whole blood, taken at baseline. These receptors all stem from an adult who was a healthcare worker with PCR-confirmed SARS-CoV-2 infection or an uninfected control (not recorded which). The CDR3 runs from the conserved cysteine through the conserved F or W. D genes are given only for firm matches. Clone sizes are given selectively: once, few, many, or a class where the clone is expanded.

size: .
J: TRBJ2-5
V: TRBV7-6
D: TRBD2
DNA: TGTGCCAGCAGCTTGGGGCTAGCGGGGGGATCGTACCAAGAGACCCAGTACTTC
CDR3: CASSLGLAGGSYQETQYF

size: few
J: TRBJ1-5
V: TRBV12-3/TRBV12-4
D: .
DNA: TGTGCCAGCAGTCCGATCGGTGGAGGAGTAAATCAGCCCCAGCATTTT
CDR3: CASSPIGGGVNQPQHF

size: many
J: TRBJ2-5
V: TRBV6-2/TRBV6-3
D: .
DNA: TGTGCCAGCAGTTCAGCGAATAAGGGAGTCCAAGAGACCCAGTACTTC
CDR3: CASSSANKGVQETQYF

size: many
J: TRBJ1-5
V: TRBV25-1
D: TRBD1
DNA: TGTGCCAGCAGTGAGTCAGACAGGGGGACATTGGGCAATCAGCCCCAGCATTTT
CDR3: CASSESDRGTLGNQPQHF

size: many
J: TRBJ2-7
V: TRBV4-1
D: TRBD2
DNA: TGCGCCAGCAGCCAAGCTCCCGGGACTAGCGACCTTCGAAGCAAATACGAGCAGTACTTC
CDR3: CASSQAPGTSDLRSKYEQYF

size: many
J: TRBJ2-7
V: TRBV24-1
D: .
DNA: TGTGCCACCAGCGCGGGGTCCTCCTACGAGCAGTACTTC
CDR3: CATSAGSSYEQYF

size: many
J: TRBJ2-7
V: TRBV6-2/TRBV6-3
D: .
DNA: TGTGCCAGCAGTTACCCGGCCACAACCTACGAGCAGTACTTC
CDR3: CASSYPATTYEQYF

size: .
J: TRBJ1-2
V: TRBV29-1
D: .
DNA: TGCAGCGCTGGGGACCTGATCGGGAACTATGGCTACACCTTC
CDR3: CSAGDLIGNYGYTF

size: few
J: TRBJ2-3
V: TRBV10-3
D: TRBD1
DNA: TGTGCCATCAGTCCGGACCGCACAGGGGGAGCAGATACGCAGTATTTT
CDR3: CAISPDRTGGADTQYF

size: .
J: TRBJ2-3
V: TRBV7-9
D: TRBD1
DNA: TGTGCCAGCAGCCAGGGACAGTTCACAGATACGCAGTATTTT
CDR3: CASSQGQFTDTQYF

size: many
J: TRBJ1-1
V: TRBV29-1
D: .
DNA: TGCAGCGTTGTAACAGGGAGTGCGCCAGCTTTCTTT
CDR3: CSVVTGSAPAFF

size: many
J: TRBJ1-1
V: TRBV12-3/TRBV12-4
D: .
DNA: TGTGCCAGCAGTTTAGGGGCGGTGGGCAAAGCAGATTTCTTT
CDR3: CASSLGAVGKADFF

size: few
J: TRBJ2-7
V: TRBV7-6
D: .
DNA: TGTGCCAGCAGCTTAGATGGGACCATAGACGAGCAGTACTTC
CDR3: CASSLDGTIDEQYF

size: .
J: TRBJ2-2
V: TRBV20-1
D: .
DNA: TGCAGTGCTAGGGGGCTGGAGACCGGGGAGCTGTTTTTT
CDR3: CSARGLETGELFF

size: .
J: TRBJ2-3
V: TRBV11-2
D: TRBD1
DNA: TGTGCCAGCAGCTTAGGACAGGGGGTCGAGGATACGCAGTATTTT
CDR3: CASSLGQGVEDTQYF

size: many
J: TRBJ2-3
V: TRBV5-1
D: TRBD2
DNA: TGCGCCAGCAGCTCCACCGTTAGCGGGGCAGATACGCAGTATTTT
CDR3: CASSSTVSGADTQYF

size: many
J: TRBJ1-1
V: TRBV29-1
D: .
DNA: TGCAGCGTTAAGCAGGGAGGAAGCACTGAAGCTTTCTTT
CDR3: CSVKQGGSTEAFF

size: .
J: TRBJ1-6
V: TRBV7-6
D: TRBD1
DNA: TGTGCCAGCACCACCCCAAACAGGGGGCGATCCTATAATTCACCCCTCCACTTT
CDR3: CASTTPNRGRSYNSPLHF

size: few
J: TRBJ2-1
V: TRBV5-1
D: TRBD1
DNA: TGCGCCAGCAGCCCCAGGACAGGGGACAATGAGCAGTTCTTC
CDR3: CASSPRTGDNEQFF

size: few
J: TRBJ1-6
V: TRBV12-3/TRBV12-4
D: .
DNA: TGTGCCAGCAGTCCTGCTGGCAATTCACCCCTCCACTTT
CDR3: CASSPAGNSPLHF

size: .
J: TRBJ1-3
V: TRBV5-6
D: .
DNA: TGTGCCAGCTTCCTACAGGGAAGCTCTGAAAACACCATATATTTT
CDR3: CASFLQGSSENTIYF

size: few
J: TRBJ1-2
V: TRBV6-2/TRBV6-3
D: TRBD1
DNA: TGTGCCAGCAGAAGAGGGACAGGGGCTAACTATGGCTACACCTTC
CDR3: CASRRGTGANYGYTF

size: few
J: TRBJ2-1
V: TRBV7-9
D: .
DNA: TGTGCCAGCAGCGAGACAGGCTCCTACAATGAGCAGTTCTTC
CDR3: CASSETGSYNEQFF

size: .
J: TRBJ2-7
V: TRBV12-3/TRBV12-4
D: .
DNA: TGTGCCAGCGGGCTTTTTTACTCCTACGAGCAGTACTTC
CDR3: CASGLFYSYEQYF

size: .
J: TRBJ2-7
V: TRBV5-1
D: TRBD1
DNA: TGCGCCAGCAGCCGGCGAGACAGGGTCTACGAGCAGTACTTC
CDR3: CASSRRDRVYEQYF

size: many
J: TRBJ1-2
V: TRBV20-1
D: .
DNA: TGCAGTGCTAGAAGTGGGGCAGATGGCTACACCTTC
CDR3: CSARSGADGYTF

size: .
J: TRBJ2-3
V: TRBV7-2
D: .
DNA: TGTGCCAGCGTGTGGCGGGGGCCAGATACGCAGTATTTT
CDR3: CASVWRGPDTQYF

size: .
J: TRBJ2-4
V: TRBV5-5
D: .
DNA: TGTGCCAGCAGCCTTCAGGGAGTTGAAAACATTCAGTACTTC
CDR3: CASSLQGVENIQYF

size: .
J: TRBJ2-7
V: TRBV19
D: .
DNA: TGTGCCAGTAGCCCACTTACCGCCGGGGGCTACGAGCAGTACTTC
CDR3: CASSPLTAGGYEQYF

size: many
J: TRBJ2-1
V: TRBV19
D: TRBD1
DNA: TGTGCCAGTAGTATTTCCCCAACAGGGGTTCCCTACAATGAGCAGTTCTTC
CDR3: CASSISPTGVPYNEQFF

size: few
J: TRBJ1-3
V: TRBV4-1
D: TRBD1
DNA: TGCGCCAGCAGCCTCACAGGGGGGAGATTCGGAAACACCATATATTTT
CDR3: CASSLTGGRFGNTIYF

size: .
J: TRBJ2-5
V: TRBV11-1
D: .
DNA: TGTGCCAGCAGCCCTTTAGCGTTCCAAGAGACCCAGTACTTC
CDR3: CASSPLAFQETQYF

size: .
J: TRBJ2-1
V: TRBV27
D: TRBD2
DNA: TGTGCCAGCAGTTTTCTAGCGGGACATTCCTACAATGAGCAGTTCTTC
CDR3: CASSFLAGHSYNEQFF

size: .
J: TRBJ1-5
V: TRBV18
D: TRBD1
DNA: TGTGCCAGCTCAACAGGGGGAGGGCAGCCCCAGCATTTT
CDR3: CASSTGGGQPQHF

size: few
J: TRBJ2-6
V: TRBV9
D: .
DNA: TGTGCCAGCAGCGTAGTGCATCTCGGTGGGGCCAACGTCCTGACTTTC
CDR3: CASSVVHLGGANVLTF

size: many
J: TRBJ2-5
V: TRBV2
D: TRBD2
DNA: TGTGCCAGCAGTGCGACGTTCGGACTAGGCGGGCAAGAGACCCAGTACTTC
CDR3: CASSATFGLGGQETQYF

size: few
J: TRBJ1-1
V: TRBV4-1
D: .
DNA: TGCGCCAGCAGCCACCCTCCGGGACGGACGAACACTGAAGCTTTCTTT
CDR3: CASSHPPGRTNTEAFF

size: few
J: TRBJ2-3
V: TRBV23-1
D: .
DNA: TGCGCCAGCACCCTTCCGACGGCTAGCACAGATACGCAGTATTTT
CDR3: CASTLPTASTDTQYF

size: few
J: TRBJ2-7
V: TRBV10-3
D: .
DNA: TGTGCCATCAGGCGGGACAGCTACGAGCAGTACTTC
CDR3: CAIRRDSYEQYF

size: .
J: TRBJ2-7
V: TRBV6-5
D: .
DNA: TGTGCCAGCAGTTACTCAATCAGCTCCTACGAGCAGTACTTC
CDR3: CASSYSISSYEQYF

size: .
J: TRBJ2-5
V: TRBV29-1
D: .
DNA: TGCAGCGTTGAAAAGGAGACCCAGTACTTC
CDR3: CSVEKETQYF

size: few
J: TRBJ2-3
V: TRBV4-3
D: TRBD2
DNA: TGCGCCAGCAGCCAATCTAGCGGGGGATCCCCCACAGATACGCAGTATTTT
CDR3: CASSQSSGGSPTDTQYF

size: many
J: TRBJ2-2
V: TRBV7-2
D: TRBD2
DNA: TGTGCCAGCAGCCAGAAGCGGGGGAACACCGGGGAGCTGTTTTTT
CDR3: CASSQKRGNTGELFF

size: .
J: TRBJ2-1
V: TRBV24-1
D: .
DNA: TGTGCCACCAGAGTTCGGACACCATACAGCAATGAGCAGTTCTTC
CDR3: CATRVRTPYSNEQFF

size: few
J: TRBJ2-1
V: TRBV5-5
D: TRBD2
DNA: TGTGCCAGCAGCCCTAGCGGTATTACCTACAATGAGCAGTTCTTC
CDR3: CASSPSGITYNEQFF

size: .
J: TRBJ2-7
V: TRBV28
D: TRBD1
DNA: TGTGCCAGCAGTTCCGTCGGGACAGAAGGGTACGAGCAGTACTTC
CDR3: CASSSVGTEGYEQYF

size: .
J: TRBJ2-7
V: TRBV7-2
D: .
DNA: TGTGCCAGCAGTGAGACATCGAATTACTACGAGCAGTACTTC
CDR3: CASSETSNYYEQYF

size: few
J: TRBJ2-7
V: TRBV7-6
D: TRBD2
DNA: TGTGCCAGCAGCTCGTCTAGCGGCTACGAGCAGTACTTC
CDR3: CASSSSSGYEQYF

size: many
J: TRBJ1-3
V: TRBV7-2
D: .
DNA: TGTGCCAGCAGCTTCGACAGTTCTGGCGGAAACACCATATATTTT
CDR3: CASSFDSSGGNTIYF

size: many
J: TRBJ1-5
V: TRBV6-2/TRBV6-3
D: .
DNA: TGTGCCAGCAGGTACCCCGGGACCGACCAAGTCGATCAGCCCCAGCATTTT
CDR3: CASRYPGTDQVDQPQHF